These 19 T cell receptor beta chains originate from one sample sequenced in a study of cytomegalovirus exposure and HLA in healthy donors. Primers included in the PCR were 60 Vbeta and 13 Jbeta primers. Only in-frame clones appear in the TCRdb table, and some are missing; sequencing was by immunoSEQ multiplex PCR. The data contain some 150,000 clones, 70% to 80% of them singletons. Sequencing was performed on PBMCs. These receptors all come from a man aged 60 to 69 in good health and CMV-seronegative.

The rearrangement links TRBV19 to TRBJ1-2; 10 bases line up with TRBD1. Germline V gene lookup returns CDR1 LNHDA and CDR2 SQIVND (reference sequence). J gave up 0 bases and V 5 bases, and 0 bases lay outside the gene matches. The CDR3 consists of 14 residues. The CDR3 protein is CASSGQGANYGYTF. The CDR3 nucleotides are TGTGCCAGTAGTGGACAGGGGGCTAACTATGGCTACACCTTC.

This rearrangement joins TRBV28 to TRBJ1-5; D gene ambiguous. Trimming removed 6 bases at V and 7 bases at J, with 10 bases between. The V gene's germline CDR1 is MDHEN and CDR2 SYDVKM. The CDR3 length is 12 residues. The CDR3 DNA reads TGTGCCAGCAGATTAGGGAGGCAGCCCCAGCATTTT. Translated: CASRLGRQPQHF. The variable domain in full, completed from reference TRBV28 and TRBJ1-5, reads DVKVTQSSRYLVKRTGEKVFLECVQDMDHENMFWYRQDPGLGLRLIYFSYDVKMKEKGDIPEGYSVSREKKERFSLILESASTNQTSMYLCASRLGRQPQHFGDGTRLSIL.

The CDR3 sequence: CASSVLAGGPDTGELFF. The CDR3 DNA is TGTGCCAGCAGCGTGCTAGCGGGGGGACCCGACACCGGGGAGCTGTTTTTT. The V call is TRBV9, the J call TRBJ2-2; TRBD2 matches 11 bases. This CDR3 has 17 residues. V was pared by 2 bases and J by 3 bases, with 6 bases of the junction left unmatched. The germline CDR1 and CDR2 sequences are SGDLS and YYNGEE.

The V gene is TRBV7-9, the J gene TRBJ2-5, with a possible D match to TRBD2 (6 bases). The better agreement between TRBJ2-7 and the DNA end casts doubt on the J call. The CDR3 spans 15 residues. The germline gives CDR1 SEHNR, CDR2 FQNEAQ (reference sequence). CDR3 DNA sequence: TGTGCCAGCAGCTTAGCTGGTTGGGGGGTTAACGAGCAGTACTTC. Protein product: CASSLAGWGVNEQYF.

This clone was counted a few times. This rearrangement joins TRBV19 to TRBJ2-2; TRBD2 aligns across 8 bases. The CDR3 consists of 14 residues. The germline gives CDR1 LNHDA, CDR2 SQIVND (reference sequence). Trimming removed 6 bases from V and 0 bases from J; junction bases left unmatched: 0. The CDR3 coding sequence is TGTGCCAGTAGGACTAGCGCGAACACCGGGGAGCTGTTTTTT. Its translation: CASRTSANTGELFF.

The chain employs TRBV5-4 and TRBJ2-1; D is possibly TRBD2 (6 bases). The CDR3 runs 16 residues. V gave up 0 bases and J gave up 3 bases, with 13 bases separating them. CDR1 and CDR2 from the germline V gene are SGHNT and YYREEE (reference sequence). CDR3 region: CASSLDAGTRYNEQFF. CDR3 nucleotide sequence: TGTGCCAGCAGCTTGGACGCCGGGACTCGCTACAATGAGCAGTTCTTC.

This sequence joins TRBV28 and TRBJ2-7; a weak D match, TRBD2 (6 bases). Per germline, CDR1 MDHEN and CDR2 SYDVKM. Trimming pared 4 bases from V and 3 bases from J, leaving 19 bases between. This CDR3 contains 16 residues. CDR3 region: CASSSARGGDRYEQYF. The DNA for the CDR3 is TGTGCCAGCAGTTCCGCACGGGGCGGGGATCGCTACGAGCAGTACTTC.

This clone was counted a few times. The sample carries other DNA sequences with the same CDR3. V gene TRBV7-2 combines with J gene TRBJ2-5; D might be TRBD2 (5 bases). The V end lost 1 base, the J end lost 2 bases, and 11 bases lay between the germline ends. CDR3 size: 15 residues. Germline loops: CDR1 SGHTA, CDR2 FQGNSA. The CDR3 coding sequence is TGTGCCAGCAGCTTAGGTGGAGGACTGCAAGAGACCCAGTACTTC. Translation gives CASSLGGGLQETQYF. The whole variable domain, remainder taken from reference TRBV7-2 and TRBJ2-5, is GAGVSQSPSNKVTEKGKDVELRCDPISGHTALYWYRQSLGQGLEFLIYFQGNSAPDKSGLPSDRFSAERTGGSVSTLTIQRTQQEDSAVYLCASSLGGGLQETQYFGPGTRLLVL.

The V gene is TRBV30, the J gene TRBJ2-5, with D unclear. The J call may be faulty, since TRBJ2-7 better matches the DNA end. The CDR3 totals 12 residues. Per the germline V gene, CDR1 is GTSNPN and CDR2 is SVGIG (reference sequence). The CDR3 DNA reads TGTGCCTCCCAGGAAAACAGCTACGAGCAGTACTTC. Protein product: CASQENSYEQYF.

The chain has TRBV5-1 and TRBJ1-1; the D is unclear. Germline loops: CDR1 SGHRS, CDR2 YFSETQ. CDR3 size: 15 residues. The germline V and J ends were trimmed by 0 bases and 1 base, with 10 bases remaining between them. CDR3: CASSLDPAGNTEAFF. The DNA for the CDR3 is TGCGCCAGCAGCTTGGACCCGGCGGGGAACACTGAAGCTTTCTTT. The whole variable domain, remainder taken from reference TRBV5-1 and TRBJ1-1, is KAGVTQTPRYLIKTRGQQVTLSCSPISGHRSVSWYQQTPGQGLQFLFEYFSETQRNKGNFPGRFSGRQFSNSRSEMNVSTLELGDSALYLCASSLDPAGNTEAFFGQGTRLTVV.

The chain employs TRBV5-5 and TRBJ2-5, with 8 bases matching TRBD1. V trimming: 6 bases; J trimming: 5 bases; junction bases outside the gene matches: 12. This CDR3 has 15 amino acids. Germline values: CDR1 SGHKS, CDR2 YYEKEE (reference sequence). CDR3 bases: TGTGCCAGCACTACGGACAGGGCAGTAGGGGAGACCCAGTACTTC. Translated, it gives CASTTDRAVGETQYF.

The chain is built from TRBV7-9 and TRBJ2-1, with 10 bases aligning to TRBD1. Per germline, CDR1 SEHNR and CDR2 FQNEAQ (reference sequence). Trimming took 3 bases from V and 5 from J; bases not matched to a gene: 1. This CDR3 region has 14 residues. CDR3 in amino acids: CASSFGTGDNEQFF. CDR3 bases: TGTGCCAGCAGCTTCGGGACAGGGGACAATGAGCAGTTCTTC.

This chain connects TRBV29-1 to TRBJ2-3; 11 nucleotides agree with TRBD2. The CDR3 has 17 amino acids. The V segment lost 3 bases and the J segment 4 bases; nucleotides outside the gene matches: 12. The germline gives CDR1 SQVTM, CDR2 ANQGSEA. The CDR3 spells CSVEVGLVAGGADTQYF. For the CDR3, the DNA is TGCAGCGTTGAGGTGGGCTTGGTAGCGGGAGGGGCAGATACGCAGTATTTT.

There are a few counts of this clone. This chain links TRBV29-1 with TRBJ2-3, with TRBD2 matching over 13 bases. This CDR3 is 16 amino acids long. Trimming at V came to 6 bases and at J to 2 bases, leaving 8 bases not matched to a gene. Looked up from germline, CDR1 is SQVTM and CDR2 is ANQGSEA. CDR3 in amino acids: CSVPGTSGTYTDTQYF. The CDR3 DNA reads TGCAGCGTACCCGGGACTAGCGGGACCTACACAGATACGCAGTATTTT.

The chain couples TRBV9 to TRBJ2-1; D is possibly TRBD2 (7 bases). This CDR3 has 13 amino acids. Deletions cut 0 bases from V and 10 bases from J, with 11 bases between. Per germline, CDR1 SGDLS and CDR2 YYNGEE. CDR3 coding DNA: TGTGCCAGCAGCGTAGAGGGCGGGGGCGAGCAGTTCTTC. Translated: CASSVEGGGEQFF.

The chain has TRBV27 and TRBJ2-6; tentatively, D is TRBD1 (6 bases). CDR1 and CDR2 (germline): MNHEY, SMNVEV (reference sequence). Trimming shortened V by 5 bases and J by 4 bases, and 18 bases separated the two germline ends. CDR3 size: 17 residues. In DNA form, the CDR3 reads TGTGCCAGCAGTCTCGCCCTCACAGGGAGAGGGGCCAACGTCCTGACTTTC. Amino acid sequence: CASSLALTGRGANVLTF.

The V call is TRBV19, the J call TRBJ2-5, with 7 bases identical to TRBD2. The CDR3 is made up of 15 amino acids. Germline V gene data show CDR1 as LNHDA and CDR2 as SQIVND (reference sequence). V was clipped by 5 bases and J by 7 bases; unmatched bases: 13. The CDR3 is CASSPSQGGVSTQYF. Written as DNA, the CDR3 is TGTGCCAGTAGTCCCTCTCAGGGAGGGGTCTCGACCCAGTACTTC.

The chain links TRBV7-2 to TRBJ2-5; D is perhaps TRBD1 (6 bases). The germline V gene encodes CDR1 SGHTA and CDR2 FQGNSA. The CDR3 sequence is 15 residues long. The V end lost 0 bases, the J end lost 1 base, and 9 bases lay between the germline ends. The CDR3 reads CASSLAGQSQETQYF. The CDR3 DNA reads TGTGCCAGCAGCTTAGCAGGACAGTCCCAAGAGACCCAGTACTTC.

The chain has TRBV30 and TRBJ1-2; D is uncertain. Per germline, CDR1 GTSNPN and CDR2 SVGIG (reference sequence). The CDR3 covers 13 residues. V lost 0 bases and J lost 3, with 8 bases in between. CDR3 protein: CAWSVEADYGYTF. CDR3 nucleotide sequence: TGTGCCTGGAGTGTAGAGGCAGACTATGGCTACACCTTC. Combining the CDR3 with reference TRBV30 and TRBJ1-2 gives the whole variable domain SQTIHQWPATLVQPVGSPLSLECTVEGTSNPNLYWYRQAAGRGLQLLFYSVGIGQISSEVPQNLSASRPQDRQFILSSKKLLLSDSGFYLCAWSVEADYGYTFGSGTRLTVV.